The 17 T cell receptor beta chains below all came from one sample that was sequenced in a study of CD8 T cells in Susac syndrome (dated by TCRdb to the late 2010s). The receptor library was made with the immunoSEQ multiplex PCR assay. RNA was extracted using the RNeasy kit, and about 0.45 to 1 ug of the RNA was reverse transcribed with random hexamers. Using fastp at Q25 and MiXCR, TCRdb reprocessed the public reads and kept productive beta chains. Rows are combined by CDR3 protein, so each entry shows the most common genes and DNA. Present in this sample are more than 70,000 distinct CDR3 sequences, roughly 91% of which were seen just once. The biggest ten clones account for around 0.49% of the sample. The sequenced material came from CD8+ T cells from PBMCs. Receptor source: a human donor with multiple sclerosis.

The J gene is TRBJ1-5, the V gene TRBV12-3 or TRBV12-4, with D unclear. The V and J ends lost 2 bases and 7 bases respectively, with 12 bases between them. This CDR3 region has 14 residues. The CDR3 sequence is CASSLFQVDQPQHF. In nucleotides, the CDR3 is TGTGCCAGCAGTTTATTCCAGGTTGACCAGCCCCAGCATTTT.

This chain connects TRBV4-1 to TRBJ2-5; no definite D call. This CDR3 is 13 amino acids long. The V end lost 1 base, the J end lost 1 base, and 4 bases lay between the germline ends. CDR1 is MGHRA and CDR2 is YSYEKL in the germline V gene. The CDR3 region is CASSQGTQETQYF. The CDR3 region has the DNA TGCGCCAGCAGCCAAGGGACCCAAGAGACCCAGTACTTC.

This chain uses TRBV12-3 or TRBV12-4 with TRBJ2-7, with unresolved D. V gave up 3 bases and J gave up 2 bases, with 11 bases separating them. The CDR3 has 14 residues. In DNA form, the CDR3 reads TGTGCCAGCAGTTTTCCAGCCTCCCCCTACGAGCAGTACTTC. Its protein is CASSFPASPYEQYF.

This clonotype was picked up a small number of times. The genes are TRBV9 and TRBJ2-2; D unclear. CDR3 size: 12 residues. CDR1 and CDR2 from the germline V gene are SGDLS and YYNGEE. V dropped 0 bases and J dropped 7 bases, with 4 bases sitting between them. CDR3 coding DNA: TGTGCCAGCAGCGTAGAGGGCGGGGAGCTGTTTTTT. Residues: CASSVEGGELFF.

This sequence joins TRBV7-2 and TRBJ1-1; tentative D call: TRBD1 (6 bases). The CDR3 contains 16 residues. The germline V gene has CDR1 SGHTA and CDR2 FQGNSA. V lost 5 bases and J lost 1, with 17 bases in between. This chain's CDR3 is CASSAHRTDPNTEAFF. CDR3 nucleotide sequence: TGTGCCAGCAGCGCCCACCGGACAGACCCGAACACTGAAGCTTTCTTT.

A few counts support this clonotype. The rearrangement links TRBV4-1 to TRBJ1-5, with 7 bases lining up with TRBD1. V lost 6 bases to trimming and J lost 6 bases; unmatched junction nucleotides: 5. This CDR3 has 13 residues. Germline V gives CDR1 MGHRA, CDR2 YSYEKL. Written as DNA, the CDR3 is TGCGCCAGCAGTCTCACAGGGGTTCAGCCCCAGCATTTT. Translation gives CASSLTGVQPQHF.

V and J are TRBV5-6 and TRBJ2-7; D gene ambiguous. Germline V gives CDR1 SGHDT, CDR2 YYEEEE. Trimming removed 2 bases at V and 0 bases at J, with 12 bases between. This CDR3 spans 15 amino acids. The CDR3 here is CASSFIGGRSYEQYF. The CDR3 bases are TGTGCCAGCAGCTTTATCGGTGGACGCTCCTACGAGCAGTACTTC. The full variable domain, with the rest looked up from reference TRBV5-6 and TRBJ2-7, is DAGVTQSPTHLIKTRGQQVTLRCSPKSGHDTVSWYQQALGQGPQFIFQYYEEEERQRGNFPDRFSGHQFPNYSSELNVNALLLGDSALYLCASSFIGGRSYEQYFGPGTRLTVT.

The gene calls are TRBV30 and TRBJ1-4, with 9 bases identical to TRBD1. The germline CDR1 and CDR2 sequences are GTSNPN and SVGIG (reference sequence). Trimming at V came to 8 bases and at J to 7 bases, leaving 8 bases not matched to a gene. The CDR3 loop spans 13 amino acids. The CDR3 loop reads CARRQGEGEKLFF. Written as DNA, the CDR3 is TGTGCCCGAAGACAGGGGGAAGGTGAAAAACTGTTTTTT.

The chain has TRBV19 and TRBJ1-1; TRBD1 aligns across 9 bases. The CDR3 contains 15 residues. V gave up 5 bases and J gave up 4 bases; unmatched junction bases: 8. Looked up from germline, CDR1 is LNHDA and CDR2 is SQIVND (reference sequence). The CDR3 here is CASSPGTGSGTEAFF. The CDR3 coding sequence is TGTGCCAGTAGTCCCGGGACAGGGTCCGGCACTGAAGCTTTCTTT.

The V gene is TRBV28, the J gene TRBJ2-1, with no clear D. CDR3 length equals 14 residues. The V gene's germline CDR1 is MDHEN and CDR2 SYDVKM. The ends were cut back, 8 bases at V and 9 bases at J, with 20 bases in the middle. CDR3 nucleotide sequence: TGTGCCAGCCGTGGTAGTGTCGTTAAGAGTGAGCAGTTCTTC. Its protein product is CASRGSVVKSEQFF. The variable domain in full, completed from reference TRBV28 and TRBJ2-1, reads DVKVTQSSRYLVKRTGEKVFLECVQDMDHENMFWYRQDPGLGLRLIYFSYDVKMKEKGDIPEGYSVSREKKERFSLILESASTNQTSMYLCASRGSVVKSEQFFGPGTRLTVL.

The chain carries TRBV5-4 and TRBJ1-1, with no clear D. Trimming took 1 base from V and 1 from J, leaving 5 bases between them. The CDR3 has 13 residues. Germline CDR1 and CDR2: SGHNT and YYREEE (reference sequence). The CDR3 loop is CASSLTENTEAFF. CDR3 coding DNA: TGTGCCAGCAGCTTGACGGAGAACACTGAAGCTTTCTTT.

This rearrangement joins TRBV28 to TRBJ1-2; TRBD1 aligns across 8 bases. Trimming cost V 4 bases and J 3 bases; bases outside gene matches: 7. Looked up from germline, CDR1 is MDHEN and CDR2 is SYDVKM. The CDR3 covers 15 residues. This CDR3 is CASSYQGAWYYGYTF. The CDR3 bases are TGTGCCAGCAGTTACCAGGGGGCATGGTACTATGGCTACACCTTC.

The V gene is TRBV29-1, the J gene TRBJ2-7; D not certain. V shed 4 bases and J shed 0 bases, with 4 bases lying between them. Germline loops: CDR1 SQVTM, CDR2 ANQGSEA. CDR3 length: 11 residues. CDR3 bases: TGCAGCGTTGTGAGCTCCTACGAGCAGTACTTC. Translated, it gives CSVVSSYEQYF.

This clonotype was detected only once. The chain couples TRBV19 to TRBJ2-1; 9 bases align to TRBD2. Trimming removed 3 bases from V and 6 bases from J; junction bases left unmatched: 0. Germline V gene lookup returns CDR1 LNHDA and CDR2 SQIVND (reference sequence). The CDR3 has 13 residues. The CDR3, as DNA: TGTGCCAGTAGTATTAGCGGGGGCAATGAGCAGTTCTTC. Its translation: CASSISGGNEQFF.

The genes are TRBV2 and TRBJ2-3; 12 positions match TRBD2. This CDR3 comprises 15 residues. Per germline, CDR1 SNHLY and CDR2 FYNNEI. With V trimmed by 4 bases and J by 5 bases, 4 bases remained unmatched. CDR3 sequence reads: CASSVLAGGKDTQYF. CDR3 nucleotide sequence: TGTGCCAGCAGTGTACTAGCGGGAGGTAAAGATACGCAGTATTTT.

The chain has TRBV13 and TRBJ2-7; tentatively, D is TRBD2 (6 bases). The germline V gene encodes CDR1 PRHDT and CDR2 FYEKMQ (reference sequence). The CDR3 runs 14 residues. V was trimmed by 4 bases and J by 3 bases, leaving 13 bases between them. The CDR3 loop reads CASSSQGGLYEQYF. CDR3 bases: TGTGCCAGCAGCTCCCAGGGAGGACTCTACGAGCAGTACTTC.

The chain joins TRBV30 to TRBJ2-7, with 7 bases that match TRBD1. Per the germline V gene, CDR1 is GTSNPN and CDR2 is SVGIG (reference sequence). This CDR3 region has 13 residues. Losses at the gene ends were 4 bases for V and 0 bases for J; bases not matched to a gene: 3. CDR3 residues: CAWNRGNSYEQYF. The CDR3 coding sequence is TGTGCCTGGAACAGGGGAAACTCCTACGAGCAGTACTTC.